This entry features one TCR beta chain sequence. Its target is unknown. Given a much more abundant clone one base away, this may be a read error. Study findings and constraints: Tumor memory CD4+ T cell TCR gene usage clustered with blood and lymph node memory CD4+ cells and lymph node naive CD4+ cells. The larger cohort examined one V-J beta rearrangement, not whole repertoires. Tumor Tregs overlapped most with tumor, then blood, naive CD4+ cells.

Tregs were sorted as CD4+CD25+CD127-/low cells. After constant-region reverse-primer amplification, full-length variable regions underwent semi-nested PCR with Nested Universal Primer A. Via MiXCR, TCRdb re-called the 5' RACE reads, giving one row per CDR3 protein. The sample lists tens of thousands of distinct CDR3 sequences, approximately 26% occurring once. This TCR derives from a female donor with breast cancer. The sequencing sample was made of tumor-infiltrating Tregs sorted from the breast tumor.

The CDR3 region is CASSSSGRPHNEQFF. The CDR3 bases are TGTGCCAGCAGCTCAAGCGGGAGGCCCCACAATGAGCAGTTCTTC. The chain combines TRBV7-2 with TRBJ2-1; 9 bases match TRBD2. J gave up 5 bases and V 4 bases, and 6 bases lay outside the gene matches. Germline V gene lookup returns CDR1 SGHTA and CDR2 FQGNSA. CDR3 length: 15 amino acids.